One and the same sample provided the 15 T cell receptor beta chains below, sequenced in a study of T cell responses to AZD1222 COVID-19 vaccine. TCRdb's copy holds only in-frame clones and misses some; the assay was immunoSEQ multiplex PCR. The repertoire holds some 150,000 clones, with just over 90% as singletons. This sample comprised peripheral blood, obtained on day 0 of AZD1222 vaccination. These receptor sequences come from an adult in good health.

The chain uses TRBV9 and TRBJ2-5; D remains ambiguous. Trimming removed 0 bases from V and 5 bases from J, with 8 bases in between. This CDR3 comprises 13 residues. CDR1 is SGDLS and CDR2 is YYNGEE in the germline V gene. CDR3 loop: CASSVGPDETQYF. For the CDR3, the DNA is TGTGCCAGCAGCGTAGGCCCTGACGAGACCCAGTACTTC. Full variable domain (outside the CDR3, taken from reference TRBV9 and TRBJ2-5): DSGVTQTPKHLITATGQRVTLRCSPRSGDLSVYWYQQSLDQGLQFLIQYYNGEERAKGNILERFSAQQFPDLHSELNLSSLELGDSALYFCASSVGPDETQYFGPGTRLLVL.

The J gene is TRBJ2-1, the V gene TRBV11-2; D unclear. CDR3 length equals 15 residues. Trimming removed 5 bases from V and 0 bases from J, with 11 bases in between. Germline V gives CDR1 SGHAT, CDR2 FQNNGV. The CDR3 is CASSIGRSSYNEQFF. The CDR3 DNA is TGTGCCAGCAGCATCGGACGGAGCTCCTACAATGAGCAGTTCTTC.

This clone was seen once. The gene calls are TRBV14 and TRBJ1-2; 10 positions agree with TRBD1. Per the germline V gene, CDR1 is SGHDN and CDR2 is FVKESK. With V trimmed by 4 bases and J by 7 bases, 12 bases remained unmatched. This CDR3 has 16 amino acids. The CDR3 loop reads CASSPGTGVSRRGYTF. The CDR3 bases are TGTGCCAGCAGCCCCGGGACAGGGGTGAGTCGGCGTGGCTACACCTTC.

This rearrangement joins TRBV7-9 to TRBJ2-2; D gene ambiguous. The ends were cut back, 5 bases at V and 5 bases at J, with 6 bases in the middle. Per the germline V gene, CDR1 is SEHNR and CDR2 is FQNEAQ (reference sequence). The CDR3 has 12 amino acids. The chain's CDR3 is CASSLFTGELFF. The CDR3, as DNA: TGTGCCAGCAGCCTCTTTACCGGGGAGCTGTTTTTT.

The chain couples TRBV6-1 to TRBJ1-1; 9 bases are shared with TRBD1. J lost 4 bases, V lost 2 bases, and 2 bases had no gene match. This CDR3 has 14 amino acids. The germline gives CDR1 MNHNS, CDR2 SASEGT. CDR3 amino acids: CASSERQGGTEAFF. The CDR3 DNA reads as TGTGCCAGCAGTGAACGACAGGGGGGCACTGAAGCTTTCTTT.

The chain couples TRBV6-5 to TRBJ2-7; 8 nucleotides agree with TRBD1. V was clipped by 2 bases and J by 7 bases; unmatched bases: 1. In germline, CDR1 is MNHEY, CDR2 SVGAGI. The CDR3 totals 12 residues. CDR3 bases: TGTGCCAGCAGTTACCGGGACAGGGAGCAGTACTTC. It is translated as CASSYRDREQYF.

The chain combines TRBV4-1 with TRBJ1-5; D gene ambiguous. This CDR3 has 13 amino acids. From germline, CDR1 is MGHRA and CDR2 YSYEKL. V lost 3 bases and J lost 13, with 16 bases in between. The CDR3 DNA reads as TGCGCCAGCAGCCATACCCTGTACGCGATTCAGCATTTT. This sequence encodes CASSHTLYAIQHF.

The chain employs TRBV4-1 and TRBJ1-2; D is unresolved. V lost 0 bases, J lost 1 base, and 12 bases lay in between. In germline, CDR1 is MGHRA, CDR2 YSYEKL. The CDR3 runs to 16 residues. The CDR3 loop reads CASSQEEGINNYGYTF. The CDR3 region has the DNA TGCGCCAGCAGCCAAGAAGAGGGAATTAATAACTATGGCTACACCTTC.

In nucleotides, the CDR3 is TGTGCCAGCAGCCCCCTCCGCGGCGGGAGGTTTGAGCAGTTCTTC. Translated, it gives CASSPLRGGRFEQFF. This chain links TRBV2 with TRBJ2-1; TRBD2 matches 8 bases. The CDR3 totals 15 residues. CDR1 is SNHLY, CDR2 FYNNEI, per germline. V lost 6 bases and J lost 9; bases outside the gene matches: 13.

This chain joins TRBV5-1 and TRBJ2-3, with D uncertain. Germline lookup yields CDR1 SGHRS and CDR2 YFSETQ. Trimming took 0 bases from V and 0 from J, leaving 11 bases between them. The CDR3 covers 16 residues. In nucleotides, the CDR3 is TGCGCCAGCAGCTTGGGCCTTCCGGCTAGCACAGATACGCAGTATTTT. It yields the protein CASSLGLPASTDTQYF. Full variable domain (rest looked up from reference TRBV5-1 and TRBJ2-3): KAGVTQTPRYLIKTRGQQVTLSCSPISGHRSVSWYQQTPGQGLQFLFEYFSETQRNKGNFPGRFSGRQFSNSRSEMNVSTLELGDSALYLCASSLGLPASTDTQYFGPGTRLTVL.

This clone showed up just once. The J gene is TRBJ2-7, the V gene TRBV6-5; D unclear. Trimming cost V 5 bases and J 3 bases, with 14 bases left between them. The germline gives CDR1 MNHEY, CDR2 SVGAGI. The CDR3 contains 14 residues. The CDR3 nucleotides are TGTGCCAGCAGTACTTCCGGACCCAACTACGAGCAGTACTTC. Translated, it gives CASSTSGPNYEQYF.

The V gene is TRBV5-5, the J gene TRBJ1-1, with unresolved D. Germline V lookup: CDR1 SGHKS, CDR2 YYEKEE (reference sequence). Trimming left V 4 bases short and J 0 bases short, with 13 bases between. The CDR3 is 15 amino acids. CDR3 region: CASSLQGRLNTEAFF. DNA for the CDR3: TGTGCCAGCAGCCTACAAGGACGGCTGAACACTGAAGCTTTCTTT.

V usage is TRBV4-1 and J usage is TRBJ1-3; tentative D call: TRBD1 (6 bases). V lost 1 base and J lost 5, with 12 bases in between. Germline V gene data show CDR1 as MGHRA and CDR2 as YSYEKL. The CDR3 length is 15 residues. The chain's CDR3 is CASSQAQGGRNTIYF. The CDR3 DNA sequence: TGCGCCAGCAGCCAAGCACAGGGAGGCAGAAACACCATATATTTT.

The chain links TRBV19 to TRBJ2-5; D is possibly TRBD2 (7 bases). The CDR3 contains 15 residues. V was cut by 5 bases and J by 5 bases, with 18 bases left in between. Germline V gives CDR1 LNHDA, CDR2 SQIVND (reference sequence). The CDR3 loop reads CASSPGGGGTETQYF. The CDR3 coding sequence is TGTGCCAGTAGTCCTGGGGGCGGGGGTACTGAGACCCAGTACTTC.

The chain uses TRBV11-2 and TRBJ1-4, with a weak D call TRBD1 (5 bases). The V and J ends lost 5 bases and 3 bases respectively, with 13 bases between them. Germline CDR1 is SGHAT and CDR2 is FQNNGV. This CDR3 has 15 amino acids. CDR3 loop: CASSPHGGPNEKLFF. CDR3 sequence (DNA): TGTGCCAGCAGCCCTCATGGGGGTCCTAATGAAAAACTGTTTTTT.